This T cell receptor (beta chain) is from a study of cytomegalovirus exposure and HLA in healthy donors. General study points: Analysis was carried out at a later point, and it linked a missense DCLRE1C variant to TCR beta V- and J-gene trimming. The classifier, whose performance was assessed in both the original and validation cohorts, reportedly diagnosed cytomegalovirus status with high specificity and sensitivity. The study flagged 150 to 200 TCR beta chains as cytomegalovirus-associated. Among TCR beta chains of equal frequency, HLA-associated ones were more clonally expanded in a later analysis.

Regarding this clone: Its antigen is unknown.

PCR amplification relied on 60 Vbeta primers (plus 13 Jbeta primers). The assay was immunoSEQ multiplex PCR, and TCRdb's table has in-frame clones only and misses some. Among about 140,000 clones listed, 80% were seen once. The CDR3 covers 15 residues. From germline, CDR1 is SGHDT and CDR2 YYEEEE. V was clipped by 0 bases and J by 4 bases; unmatched bases: 5. The sequence was collected from a man aged 45 to 65 in good health and CMV-seronegative. The gene calls are TRBV5-6 and TRBJ2-5; TRBD1 matches at 8 bases. The material sequenced was PBMCs. CDR3 sequence: CASSLVDRAAETQYF. The CDR3 DNA reads as TGTGCCAGCAGCTTGGTGGACAGGGCGGCAGAGACCCAGTACTTC.